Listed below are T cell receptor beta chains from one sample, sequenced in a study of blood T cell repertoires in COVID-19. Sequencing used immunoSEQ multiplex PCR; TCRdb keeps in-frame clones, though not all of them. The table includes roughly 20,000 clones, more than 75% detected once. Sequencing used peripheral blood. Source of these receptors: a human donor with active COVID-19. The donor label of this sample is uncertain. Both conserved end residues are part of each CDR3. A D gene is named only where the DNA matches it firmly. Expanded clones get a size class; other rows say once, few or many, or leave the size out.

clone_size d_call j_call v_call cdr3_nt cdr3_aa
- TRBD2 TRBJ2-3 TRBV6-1 TGTGCCAGCAGTGAGGGACTAGCGGGGGGCACAGATACGCAGTATTTT CASSEGLAGGTDTQYF
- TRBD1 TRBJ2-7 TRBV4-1 TGCGCCAGCAGCCCGACGACAGGGAGCTCCTACGAGCAGTACTTC CASSPTTGSSYEQYF
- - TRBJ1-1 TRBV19 TGTGCCAGTATCTCAGGAGGGGTAGGGACTGAAGCTTTCTTT CASISGGVGTEAFF
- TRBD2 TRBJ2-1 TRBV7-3 TGTGCCAGCAGCCAAAGCGGGGGGCCAGTAAACGAGCAGTTCTTC CASSQSGGPVNEQFF
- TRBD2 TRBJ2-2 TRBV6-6 TGTGCCAGCTCCGCGGGGGGAGACACCGGGGAGCTGTTTTTT CASSAGGDTGELFF
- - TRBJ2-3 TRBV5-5 TGTGCCAGCAGCTTAACTTCGAGATCAGATACGCAGTATTTT CASSLTSRSDTQYF
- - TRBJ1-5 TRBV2 TGTGCCAGCAGTGAAGCGGGGGGGCTCGCTAATCAGCCCCAGCATTTT CASSEAGGLANQPQHF
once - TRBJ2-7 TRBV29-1 TGCAGCGTTGTCCTGGGGGGGCGGTACGAGCAGTACTTC CSVVLGGRYEQYF
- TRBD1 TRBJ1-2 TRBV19 TGTGCCAGTAATACCGACAGGGGGCTCGACGGCTACACCTTC CASNTDRGLDGYTF
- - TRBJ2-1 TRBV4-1 TGCGCCAGCAGCCAAGTAAAGGGGAATGAGCAGTTCTTC CASSQVKGNEQFF
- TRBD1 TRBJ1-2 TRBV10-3 TGTGCCATCAGTGTGGACAGGGGGCGGGATGGCTACACCTTC CAISVDRGRDGYTF
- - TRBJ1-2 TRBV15 TGTGCCACCAGCCAGGGGTTATCGATTTTCTCATTCTATGGCTACACCTTC CATSQGLSIFSFYGYTF
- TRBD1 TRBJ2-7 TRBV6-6 TGTGCCAGCAGGAAGCCGGGACAGGGGACCCCCTACGAGCAGTACTTC CASRKPGQGTPYEQYF
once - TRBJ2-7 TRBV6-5 TGTGCCACCGCCGCTTTCCGGGACTACGAGCAGTACTTC CATAAFRDYEQYF
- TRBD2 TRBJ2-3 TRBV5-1 TGCGCCAGCAGCCGACTAGCAAGAGTAAGCACAGATACGCAGTATTTT CASSRLARVSTDTQYF
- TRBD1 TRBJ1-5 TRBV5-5 TGTGCCAGCAGCGGGGGTGGGACAGACCTTAATCAGCCCCAGCATTTT CASSGGGTDLNQPQHF
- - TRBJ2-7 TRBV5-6 TGTGCCAGCAGCCCGGAGGGGGACAGAAAGCAGTACTTC CASSPEGDRKQYF
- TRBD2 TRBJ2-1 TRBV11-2 TGTGCCAGCAGCCAACACCGGGAGGGCGAGCAGTTCTTC CASSQHREGEQFF
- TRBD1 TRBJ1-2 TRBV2 TGTGCCAGCAGTGAGTTAGGGGGCGGCTATGGCTACACCTTC CASSELGGGYGYTF
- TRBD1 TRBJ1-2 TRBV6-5 TGTGCCAGCAGTTACGGAAGGACAGGGGCCTATGGCTACACCTTC CASSYGRTGAYGYTF
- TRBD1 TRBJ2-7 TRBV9 TGTGCCAGCAGCGTAGAAGTGACAGGGGTCTACGAGCAGTACTTC CASSVEVTGVYEQYF
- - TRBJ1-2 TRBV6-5 TGTGCCAGCAGACCCTACGGGGTTAACTATGGCTACACCTTC CASRPYGVNYGYTF
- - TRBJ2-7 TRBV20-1 TGCAGTGGCGGGCAGAACGAGCAGTACTTC CSGGQNEQYF
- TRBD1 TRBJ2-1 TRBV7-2 TGTGCCAGCAGCTTTTGGACAGGGGGATCCTACAATGAGCAGTTCTTC CASSFWTGGSYNEQFF
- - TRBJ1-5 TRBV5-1 TGCGCCAGCAGCTTACAGGGTGGTAGCAATCAGCCCCAGCATTTT CASSLQGGSNQPQHF
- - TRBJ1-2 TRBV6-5 TGTGCCAGCGCTAGGGGGTTTGGCTATGGCTACACCTTC CASARGFGYGYTF
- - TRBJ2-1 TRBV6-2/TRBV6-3 TGTGCCAGCAGTTATTTCCGGGGGAGCTCCTACAATGAGCAGTTCTTC CASSYFRGSSYNEQFF
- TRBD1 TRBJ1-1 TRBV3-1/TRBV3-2 TGTGCCAGCAGCCACCCGACAGGGGGGATTTCGGGAACTGAAGCTTTCTTT CASSHPTGGISGTEAFF
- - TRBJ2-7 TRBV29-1 TGCAGCGTTTATAAGGACAGCTCCTACGAGCAGTACTTC CSVYKDSSYEQYF
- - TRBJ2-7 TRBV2 TGTGCCAGCAGTGAACGGTACGAGCAGTACTTC CASSERYEQYF
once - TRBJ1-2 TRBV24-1 TGTGCCACCAGTGACGGTAACTATGGCTACACCTTC CATSDGNYGYTF
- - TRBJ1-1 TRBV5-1 TGCGCCAGCAGCGGGGGACAGAACACTGAAGCTTTCTTT CASSGGQNTEAFF
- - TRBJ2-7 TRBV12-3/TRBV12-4 TGTGCCAGCGGGGACTCCACCTACGAGCAGTACTTC CASGDSTYEQYF
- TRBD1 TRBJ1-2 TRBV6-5 TGTGCCAGCAGTTACACAGGGGCGGCCAGTTACTACACCTTC CASSYTGAASYYTF
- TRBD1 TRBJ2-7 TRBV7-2 TGTGCCAGCAGCCGGGACAGGGGGCAGTCCTACGAGCAGTACTTC CASSRDRGQSYEQYF